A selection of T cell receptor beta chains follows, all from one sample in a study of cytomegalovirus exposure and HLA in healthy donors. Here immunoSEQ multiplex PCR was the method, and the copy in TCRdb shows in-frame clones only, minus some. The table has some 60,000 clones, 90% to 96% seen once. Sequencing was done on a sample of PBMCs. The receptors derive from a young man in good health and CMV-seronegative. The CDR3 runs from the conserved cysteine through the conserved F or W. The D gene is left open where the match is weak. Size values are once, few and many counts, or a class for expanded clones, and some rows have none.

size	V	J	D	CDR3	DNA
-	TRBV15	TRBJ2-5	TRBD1	CATSSSTQGAGETQYF	TGTGCCACCAGCAGTTCCACTCAGGGGGCAGGGGAGACCCAGTACTTC
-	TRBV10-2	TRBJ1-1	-	CASRQGTEAFF	TGCGCCAGCAGGCAGGGGACTGAAGCTTTCTTT
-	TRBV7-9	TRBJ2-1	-	CASSLSLASNEQFF	TGTGCCAGCAGCTTATCCCTAGCGTCCAATGAGCAGTTCTTC
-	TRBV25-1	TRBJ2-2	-	CASSGTVANTGELFF	TGTGCCAGCAGTGGGACAGTCGCGAACACCGGGGAGCTGTTTTTT
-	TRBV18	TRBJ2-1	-	CASSAKRSSYNEQFF	TGTGCCAGCTCAGCTAAGCGGTCTAGCTACAATGAGCAGTTCTTC
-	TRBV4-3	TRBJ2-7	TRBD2	CASSQGSGRAHYEQYF	TGCGCCAGCAGCCAGGGTAGCGGGAGGGCCCATTACGAGCAGTACTTC
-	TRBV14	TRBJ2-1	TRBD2	CASSQGTSGYNEQFF	TGTGCCAGCAGCCAAGGGACTAGCGGATACAATGAGCAGTTCTTC
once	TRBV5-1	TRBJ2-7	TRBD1	CASSIDRGEQYF	TGCGCCAGCAGCATCGACAGGGGCGAGCAGTACTTC
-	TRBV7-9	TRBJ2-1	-	CASTPQGIEQFF	TGTGCCAGCACCCCTCAGGGGATTGAGCAGTTCTTC
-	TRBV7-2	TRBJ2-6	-	CASSLGGHYSGANVLTF	TGTGCCAGCAGCTTAGGGGGACATTACTCTGGGGCCAACGTCCTGACTTTC
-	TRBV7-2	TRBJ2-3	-	CASSLIKAERVGSTDTQYF	TGTGCCAGCAGCTTGATCAAGGCGGAGCGGGTTGGCAGCACAGATACGCAGTATTTT
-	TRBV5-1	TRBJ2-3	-	CASSQLAEGTDTQYF	TGCGCCAGCAGCCAATTAGCGGAGGGCACAGATACGCAGTATTTT
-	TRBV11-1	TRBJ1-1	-	CASSLERGARNTEAFF	TGTGCCAGCAGCTTAGAGCGGGGTGCCAGAAACACTGAAGCTTTCTTT
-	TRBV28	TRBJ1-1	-	CASSLPRATEAFF	TGTGCCAGCAGTTTACCCAGGGCCACTGAAGCTTTCTTT
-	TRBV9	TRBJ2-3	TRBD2	CASSVVVAGDTDTQYF	TGTGCCAGCAGCGTAGTGGTAGCGGGAGACACAGATACGCAGTATTTT
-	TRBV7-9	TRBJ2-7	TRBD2	CASSPTSLGGDEQYF	TGTGCCAGCAGCCCGACTAGCCTCGGTGGCGACGAGCAGTACTTC
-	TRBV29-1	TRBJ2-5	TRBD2	CSVEGPPTSGRVGETQYF	TGCAGCGTTGAAGGGCCACCTACTAGCGGGAGGGTAGGGGAGACCCAGTACTTC
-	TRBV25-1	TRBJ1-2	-	CASSESAWGTPNGYTF	TGTGCCAGCAGTGAATCCGCTTGGGGGACTCCGAATGGCTACACCTTC
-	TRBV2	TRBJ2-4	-	CASSRTELAKNIQYF	TGTGCCAGCAGTAGGACAGAACTAGCCAAAAACATTCAGTACTTC
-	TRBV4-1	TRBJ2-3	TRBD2	CASSQEVAGGADTQYF	TGCGCCAGCAGCCAGGAGGTAGCGGGAGGTGCAGATACGCAGTATTTT
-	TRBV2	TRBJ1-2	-	CASSEVGGGYTF	TGTGCCAGCAGTGAGGTGGGAGGTGGCTACACCTTC
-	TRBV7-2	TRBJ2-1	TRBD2	CASSHRGDGGYNEQFF	TGTGCCAGCAGCCACCGGGGAGACGGGGGGTACAATGAGCAGTTCTTC
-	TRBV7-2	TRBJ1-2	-	CASSLVYRVNYGYTF	TGTGCCAGCAGCTTAGTATACAGAGTTAACTATGGCTACACCTTC
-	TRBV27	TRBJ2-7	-	CASSLGWTEATYEQYF	TGTGCCAGCAGTTTGGGTTGGACAGAGGCTACCTACGAGCAGTACTTC
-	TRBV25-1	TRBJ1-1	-	CASSLGGTETFF	TGTGCCAGCAGTTTAGGGGGTACTGAAACTTTCTTT
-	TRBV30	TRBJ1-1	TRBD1	CACQGQANTEAFF	TGTGCCTGTCAGGGACAGGCGAACACTGAAGCTTTCTTT
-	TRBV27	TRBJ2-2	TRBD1	CASMDRGLAGELFF	TGTGCCAGCATGGACAGGGGGCTCGCCGGGGAGCTGTTTTTT
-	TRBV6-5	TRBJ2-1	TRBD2	CASSFLAGGQYNEQFF	TGTGCCAGCAGTTTCTTAGCGGGAGGGCAATACAATGAGCAGTTCTTC
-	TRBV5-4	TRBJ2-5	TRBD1	CASSPGTGWETQYF	TGTGCCAGCAGCCCGGGGACAGGATGGGAGACCCAGTACTTC
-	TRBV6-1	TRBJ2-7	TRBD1	CASSPGQGIAYEQYF	TGTGCCAGCAGTCCCGGACAGGGGATAGCCTACGAGCAGTACTTC
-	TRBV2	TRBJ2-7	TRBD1	CASSVTGGPTYEQYF	TGTGCCAGCAGCGTAACAGGGGGCCCCACCTACGAGCAGTACTTC
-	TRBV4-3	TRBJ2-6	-	CASSQEPAGANVLTF	TGCGCCAGCAGCCAAGAACCAGCGGGGGCCAACGTCCTGACTTTC
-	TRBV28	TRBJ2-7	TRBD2	CASSILAPRDGEQYF	TGTGCCAGCAGTATACTAGCGCCCCGAGACGGCGAGCAGTACTTC
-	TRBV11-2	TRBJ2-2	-	CASSLVEEDTGELFF	TGTGCCAGCAGCTTAGTGGAAGAGGACACCGGGGAGCTGTTTTTT
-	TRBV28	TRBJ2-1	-	CASSSFMTGNEQFF	TGTGCCAGCAGTTCCTTCATGACTGGAAATGAGCAGTTCTTC
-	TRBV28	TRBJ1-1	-	CASGSGGWNTEAFF	TGTGCCAGCGGTTCGGGGGGGTGGAACACTGAAGCTTTCTTT
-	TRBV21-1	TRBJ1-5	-	CASSFFVDRGNQPQHF	TGTGCCAGCAGCTTCTTCGTCGACAGGGGGAATCAGCCCCAGCATTTT
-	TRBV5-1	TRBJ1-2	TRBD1	CASSLGPGQLANYGYTF	TGCGCCAGCAGCTTGGGTCCGGGACAGCTAGCTAACTATGGCTACACCTTC
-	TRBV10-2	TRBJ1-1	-	CASSDGGNTEAFF	TGCGCCAGCAGTGACGGGGGGAACACTGAAGCTTTCTTT